This TCR beta chain is drawn from a study of CD8 T cells in Susac syndrome. With respect to this clonotype: A junction end diverges from the germline sequence, so it may reflect a read error.

With random hexamers, reverse transcription was performed on roughly 0.45 to 1 ug of RNA. Amplification of TCR beta CDR3 across 54 Vbeta and 13 Jbeta was performed with immunoSEQ multiplex PCR. TCRdb re-analysed the immunoSEQ multiplex PCR reads in MiXCR, keeping a single row per CDR3 protein. The sample contains 150,000 to 200,000 distinct CDR3 sequences, roughly 95% of which appear only once. Sequencing of TCR beta was carried out in blood CD8+ and CD4+ T cells. Patients with stable or active relapsing-remitting disease, all of them treatment-naive, made up the multiple sclerosis controls. TEMRA cells were enriched by FACS, and CD4+ and CD8+ T cells were negatively isolated. Germline-derived CDR1 and CDR2 are SGHVS and FNYEAQ. The CDR3 has 12 amino acids.

The receptor's source is a human donor with multiple sclerosis. The chain carries TRBV7-6 and TRBJ1-2; D unclear. Source material: CD4+ T cells from PBMCs. This CDR3 reads CASSSPATAQAF. Here the CDR3 DNA reads TGTGCCAGCAGCTCACCGGCGACGGCCCAAGCCTTC. Full variable domain (rest looked up from reference TRBV7-6 and TRBJ1-2): GAGVSQSPRYKVTKRGQDVALRCDPISGHVSLYWYRQALGQGPEFLTYFNYEAQQDKSGLPNDRFSAERPEGSISTLTIQRTEQRDSAMYRCASSSPATAQAFGSGTRLTVV.